Below, 22 T cell receptor beta chains from the same sample are listed, as sequenced in a study of control samples from healthy donors and cancer patients (dated by TCRdb to 2019 to 2021). Library generation was performed with the immunoSEQ multiplex PCR assay. TCRdb obtained this table from immuneACCESS and retained in-frame rearrangements with V and J assigned. These tables miss some clones; where compared with another copy, unresolved V genes account for less than half of the shortfall, and the remainder is unexplained. Counted in this sample were approximately 60,000 clones; 75% to 85% of them appeared once. The ten largest clones take up 4.5% to 6% of the sample. The sequenced sample was blood. These receptors all stem from a man aged 40-55 years in good health.

The chain is built from TRBV28 and TRBJ2-7, with D maybe TRBD1 (5 bases). The V gene's germline CDR1 is MDHEN and CDR2 SYDVKM. Trimming cost V 1 base and J 1 base, with 11 bases left between them. The CDR3 runs to 15 residues. The CDR3 is CASSLFGQGSYEQYF. The CDR3 region has the DNA TGTGCCAGCAGTTTATTTGGGCAGGGTTCCTACGAGCAGTACTTC.

This clone was picked up a small number of times. The V call is TRBV5-5, the J call TRBJ1-5; D not resolved. From germline, CDR1 is SGHKS and CDR2 YYEKEE (reference sequence). This CDR3 is built from 14 residues. The V end was cut by 1 base, the J end by 1 base, with 6 bases between. CDR3 protein: CASSLYGSNQPQHF. The CDR3 nucleotides read TGTGCCAGCAGCTTGTACGGGAGCAATCAGCCCCAGCATTTT. Based on the CDR3 plus reference TRBV5-5 and TRBJ1-5, the full variable domain is DAGVTQSPTHLIKTRGQQVTLRCSPISGHKSVSWYQQVLGQGPQFIFQYYEKEERGRGNFPDRFSARQFPNYSSELNVNALLLGDSALYLCASSLYGSNQPQHFGDGTRLSIL.

The chain links TRBV7-6 to TRBJ2-1, with no clear D. The CDR3 extends over 14 amino acids. The germline V and J ends were trimmed by 1 base and 6 bases, with 10 bases remaining between them. From germline, CDR1 is SGHVS and CDR2 FNYEAQ. The CDR3 sequence: CASSLGESANEQFF. CDR3 DNA sequence: TGTGCCAGCAGCTTAGGGGAATCCGCCAATGAGCAGTTCTTC.

The J gene is TRBJ2-1, the V gene TRBV19, with 8 nucleotides matching TRBD2. The germline CDR1 and CDR2 sequences are LNHDA and SQIVND (reference sequence). The V segment lost 4 bases and the J segment 5 bases; nucleotides outside the gene matches: 10. This CDR3 is 16 amino acids long. The CDR3 loop is CASSTRGAGGHNEQFF. The CDR3 nucleotides are TGTGCCAGTAGTACGCGAGGGGCGGGAGGCCACAATGAGCAGTTCTTC.

This chain joins TRBV6-4 and TRBJ2-1, with 7 bases matching TRBD1. Looked up from germline, CDR1 is MRHNA and CDR2 is SNTAGT. The CDR3 consists of 14 residues. The V and J ends lost 4 bases and 5 bases, in that order; junction bases with no gene match: 5. For the CDR3, the DNA is TGTGCCAGCAGTGCCGGGACAGAAGACAATGAGCAGTTCTTC. This gives the protein CASSAGTEDNEQFF.

This clone was recorded only once. The chain couples TRBV24-1 to TRBJ2-3; 14 nucleotides line up with TRBD2. Germline V gene data show CDR1 as KGHDR and CDR2 as SFDVKD. This CDR3 is built from 16 residues. With V trimmed by 4 bases and J by 5 bases, 4 bases remained unmatched. CDR3 loop: CATSDPTSGGVDTQYF. The CDR3, as DNA: TGTGCCACCAGTGACCCGACTAGCGGGGGGGTAGATACGCAGTATTTT.

This rearrangement joins TRBV7-6 to TRBJ2-3; 7 bases align to TRBD2. CDR1 and CDR2 from the germline V gene are SGHVS and FNYEAQ. The trim removed 0 bases at V and 4 bases at J, leaving 7 bases unmatched. The CDR3 runs 16 residues. CDR3 in amino acids: CASSLAGGLRADTQYF. DNA of the CDR3: TGTGCCAGCAGCTTAGCGGGAGGGCTAAGGGCAGATACGCAGTATTTT.

The chain recombines TRBV18 with TRBJ2-1, with a possible D match to TRBD1 (6 bases). In germline, CDR1 is KGHSH, CDR2 LQKENI. Between the trimmed V and J ends, which lost 6 bases and 5 bases, there was a span of 11 bases. This CDR3 region has 13 residues. Here the CDR3 reads CASSLRQDNEQFF. The CDR3 DNA reads as TGTGCCAGCTCGCTCAGACAGGACAATGAGCAGTTCTTC.

The chain links TRBV10-3 to TRBJ2-3; no firm D call. Germline V CDR1 and CDR2: ENHRY, SYGVKD. The CDR3 has 16 residues. V lost 10 bases and J 4 bases, leaving 24 bases between the germline ends. CDR3 nucleotide sequence: TGTGCCACCGGGTCCTCGGACGCGAAGGAGTCAGATACGCAGTATTTT. Translating it yields CATGSSDAKESDTQYF.

The rearrangement uses TRBV15 and TRBJ1-1, with 9 nucleotides matching TRBD1. The CDR3 totals 13 residues. Looked up from germline, CDR1 is LNHNV and CDR2 is YYDKDF (reference sequence). J was trimmed by 11 bases and V by 3 bases; bases with no gene match: 7. The CDR3 is CATSSVGQGEAFF. DNA for the CDR3: TGTGCCACCAGCAGTGTGGGACAGGGTGAGGCTTTCTTT.

The chain employs TRBV7-9 and TRBJ2-5; possible D gene TRBD2, 6 bases. Germline V gene sequence: CDR1 SEHNR, CDR2 FQNEAQ (reference sequence). The length of the CDR3 is 12 residues. V shed 9 bases and J shed 7 bases, with 15 bases lying between them. The chain's CDR3 is CASGTPLTTQYF. The CDR3 coding sequence is TGTGCCAGTGGGACTCCCTTAACGACCCAGTACTTC.

The chain employs TRBV9 and TRBJ2-7; D remains ambiguous. The CDR3 is 15 residues long. The V and J ends lost 0 bases and 3 bases respectively, with 13 bases between them. Germline V CDR1 and CDR2: SGDLS, YYNGEE. CDR3 in amino acids: CASSVVSTPYYEQYF. The DNA for the CDR3 is TGTGCCAGCAGCGTAGTTTCGACTCCCTACTACGAGCAGTACTTC.

The chain is built from TRBV11-3 and TRBJ1-6; 7 bases map to TRBD1. Unmatched junction bases numbered 7, after V lost 6 bases and J lost 5 bases. The CDR3 extends over 15 amino acids. CDR1 is SGHNT and CDR2 is YENEEA in the germline V gene. The CDR3 sequence: CASSPGTVNNSPLHF. Here the CDR3 DNA reads TGTGCCAGCAGTCCTGGGACAGTCAATAATTCACCCCTCCACTTT.

The chain links TRBV7-8 to TRBJ1-4, with 7 bases identical to TRBD1. The CDR3 runs to 19 residues. The germline gives CDR1 SGHVS, CDR2 FQNEAQ. V was pared by 4 bases and J by 5 bases, with 19 bases of the junction left unmatched. The DNA for the CDR3 is TGTGCCAGCAGCTCCCTCTTATTGGACCTACAGGGGAGGAATGAAAAACTGTTTTTT. It codes for CASSSLLLDLQGRNEKLFF. The whole variable domain, filled in from reference TRBV7-8 and TRBJ1-4, reads GAGVSQSPRYKVAKRGQDVALRCDPISGHVSLFWYQQALGQGPEFLTYFQNEAQLDKSGLPSDRFFAERPEGSVSTLKIQRTQQEDSAVYLCASSSLLLDLQGRNEKLFFGSGTQLSVL.

The chain carries TRBV6-4 and TRBJ1-2, with TRBD1 as a possible D gene (6 bases). The V gene lost 4 bases and the J gene lost 5 bases, with 17 bases spanning the gap. The CDR3 is made up of 15 amino acids. The V gene's germline CDR1 is MRHNA and CDR2 SNTAGT. CDR3 nucleotide sequence: TGTGCCAGCAGTGTATCAGGGGTCCCTGAGTATGGCTACACCTTC. Translated, it gives CASSVSGVPEYGYTF.

The chain recombines TRBV28 with TRBJ2-5, with D unresolved. With 3 bases removed from V and 2 bases from J, the gap between germline ends came to 10 bases. From germline, CDR1 is MDHEN and CDR2 SYDVKM. The CDR3 has 14 residues. The CDR3 spells CASSFFLVQETQYF. For the CDR3, the DNA is TGTGCCAGCAGTTTTTTCCTAGTACAAGAGACCCAGTACTTC.

This clone was picked up one time. V is TRBV28 and J is TRBJ1-5; no clear D gene. The CDR3 covers 16 residues. V shed 4 bases and J shed 0 bases, with 13 bases lying between them. Germline CDR1 is MDHEN and CDR2 is SYDVKM. The CDR3 coding sequence is TGTGCCAGCAGTTCCCTCCAGGCGGCTAGCAATCAGCCCCAGCATTTT. It encodes CASSSLQAASNQPQHF.

This chain uses TRBV4-3 with TRBJ2-1; D is tentatively TRBD1 or TRBD2 (5 bases each). The CDR3 totals 15 residues. Germline V gives CDR1 LGHNA, CDR2 YSLEER. V was clipped by 0 bases and J by 1 base, with 7 bases between them. CDR3 coding DNA: TGCGCCAGCAGCCAAGAAGAGGGGTCCTACAATGAGCAGTTCTTC. Translating gives CASSQEEGSYNEQFF.

V is TRBV19 and J is TRBJ1-2; D gene unclear. CDR1 and CDR2 from the germline V gene are LNHDA and SQIVND (reference sequence). V lost 3 bases and J 0 bases, leaving 11 bases between the germline ends. The CDR3 is made up of 15 amino acids. The CDR3 spells CASSILASSNYGYTF. The CDR3 coding sequence is TGTGCCAGTAGTATTTTAGCCAGTTCTAACTATGGCTACACCTTC.

The chain employs TRBV5-8 and TRBJ1-1, with D perhaps TRBD1 (5 bases). Germline CDR1 reads SGHTS; CDR2 reads YDEGEE. Trimming pared 4 bases from V and 0 bases from J, leaving 7 bases between. This CDR3 has 13 amino acids. CDR3 amino acids: CASSRQLNTEAFF. The CDR3 DNA reads TGTGCCAGCAGCCGACAGTTGAACACTGAAGCTTTCTTT.

This clone has more than one count but fewer than ten. This sequence joins TRBV30 and TRBJ2-5; D not resolved. CDR3 size: 12 residues. Trimming took 0 bases from V and 5 from J, leaving 7 bases between them. Germline loops: CDR1 GTSNPN, CDR2 SVGIG (reference sequence). This chain's CDR3 is CAWSVRGETQYF. The CDR3 region has the DNA TGTGCCTGGAGTGTACGAGGCGAGACCCAGTACTTC.

This chain joins TRBV7-2 and TRBJ2-2; 12 bases match TRBD2. From germline, CDR1 is SGHTA and CDR2 FQGNSA. V shed 1 base, J shed 6 bases, and the junction held 6 bases outside the gene matches. The CDR3 spans 17 residues. CDR3 residues: CASSLETSGRTAGELFF. The DNA of the CDR3 is TGTGCCAGCAGCTTAGAAACTAGCGGGAGGACCGCCGGGGAGCTGTTTTTT. The full variable domain, its missing parts supplied by reference TRBV7-2 and TRBJ2-2, is GAGVSQSPSNKVTEKGKDVELRCDPISGHTALYWYRQSLGQGLEFLIYFQGNSAPDKSGLPSDRFSAERTGGSVSTLTIQRTQQEDSAVYLCASSLETSGRTAGELFFGEGSRLTVL.